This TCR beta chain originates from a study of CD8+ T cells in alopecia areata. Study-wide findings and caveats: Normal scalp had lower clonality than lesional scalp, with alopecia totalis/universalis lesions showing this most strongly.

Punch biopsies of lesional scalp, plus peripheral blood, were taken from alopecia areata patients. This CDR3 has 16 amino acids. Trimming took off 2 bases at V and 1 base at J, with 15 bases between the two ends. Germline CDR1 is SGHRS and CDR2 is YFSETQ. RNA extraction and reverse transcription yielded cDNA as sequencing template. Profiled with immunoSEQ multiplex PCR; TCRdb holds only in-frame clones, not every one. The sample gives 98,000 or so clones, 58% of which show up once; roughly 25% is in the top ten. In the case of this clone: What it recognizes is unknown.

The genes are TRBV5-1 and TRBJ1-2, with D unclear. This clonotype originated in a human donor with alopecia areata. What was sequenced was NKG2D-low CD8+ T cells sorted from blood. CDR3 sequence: CASSFKAAGLNYGYTF. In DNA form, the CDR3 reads TGCGCCAGCAGCTTTAAGGCGGCCGGGCTTAACTATGGCTACACCTTC.